The 22 T cell receptor beta chains below were found in one sample sequenced in a study of T cell responses to AZD1222 COVID-19 vaccine. The method was immunoSEQ multiplex PCR; TCRdb's version includes in-frame clones alone and lacks a portion of them. The table shows around 140,000 clones, with 85% to 90% occurring only once. Sequencing was performed on peripheral blood, taken on day 0 of AZD1222 vaccination. Every receptor here comes from an adult in good health.

The chain employs TRBV6-1 and TRBJ1-2, with TRBD1 matching over 7 bases. This CDR3 is 13 amino acids long. The V segment lost 6 bases and the J segment 5 bases; nucleotides outside the gene matches: 6. The germline CDR1 and CDR2 sequences are MNHNS and SASEGT. The CDR3 sequence: CASRTGPQYGYTF. CDR3 nucleotide sequence: TGTGCCAGCAGGACAGGGCCCCAATATGGCTACACCTTC.

The chain employs TRBV7-9 and TRBJ2-1, with D hard to call. Germline V CDR1 and CDR2: SEHNR, FQNEAQ (reference sequence). The CDR3 has 13 amino acids. Trimming left V 5 bases short and J 7 bases short, with 12 bases between. The CDR3 DNA is TGTGCCAGCAGCCCCGACATGGTAAATGAGCAGTTCTTC. It specifies CASSPDMVNEQFF.

This chain connects TRBV7-9 to TRBJ2-7; a weak D match, TRBD2 (5 bases). V lost 10 bases, J lost 5 bases, and 15 bases lay in between. Looked up from germline, CDR1 is SEHNR and CDR2 is FQNEAQ (reference sequence). This CDR3 has 12 residues. In DNA, the CDR3 is TGTGCCACAGGAAGTAGTAGCGACGAGCAGTACTTC. It specifies CATGSSSDEQYF. The full variable domain, with the rest looked up from reference TRBV7-9 and TRBJ2-7, is DTGVSQNPRHKITKRGQNVTFRCDPISEHNRLYWYRQTLGQGPEFLTYFQNEAQLEKSRLLSDRFSAERPKGSFSTLEIQRTEQGDSAMYLCATGSSSDEQYFGPGTRLTVT.

Details on this clone: Sequence at one end of the junction differs from germline and may be a read error. V usage is TRBV18 and J usage is TRBJ2-3; 14 bases match TRBD2. Per germline, CDR1 KGHSH and CDR2 LQKENI. The length of the CDR3 is 14 residues. Here the CDR3 DNA reads TGTGCCAGCTCACCCCTTACCGGGACTAGCGGGGGTTTCTTT. It yields the protein CASSPLTGTSGGFF.

This chain connects TRBV6-5 to TRBJ2-1; D possibly corresponds to TRBD1 (6 bases). CDR1 and CDR2 (germline): MNHEY, SVGAGI. This CDR3 is built from 14 residues. Trimming took 10 bases from V and 1 from J, leaving 14 bases between them. Written as DNA, the CDR3 is TGTGCCACCAGGGGTCCAGGGTCCTACAATGAGCAGTTCTTC. This encodes CATRGPGSYNEQFF.

The V gene is TRBV13, the J gene TRBJ2-7; D is unclear. Trimming took 2 bases from V and 3 from J, leaving 2 bases between them. The CDR3 totals 11 residues. Germline lookup yields CDR1 PRHDT and CDR2 FYEKMQ (reference sequence). Here the CDR3 reads CASSLYYEQYF. The CDR3 DNA reads as TGTGCCAGCAGCTTATACTACGAGCAGTACTTC.

This chain joins TRBV28 and TRBJ1-2, with a tentative D call TRBD1 (6 bases). CDR1 and CDR2 from the germline V gene are MDHEN and SYDVKM. The CDR3 contains 13 residues. Trimming stripped 5 bases from V and 4 bases from J, with 11 bases between. In nucleotides, the CDR3 is TGTGCCAGCAGTGGACAGACTTTCTATGGCTACACCTTC. This sequence encodes CASSGQTFYGYTF.

The table lists this clone with a count of one. This sequence joins TRBV24-1 and TRBJ2-2; D remains ambiguous. V gave up 3 bases and J gave up 0 bases, with 13 bases separating them. CDR1 is KGHDR, CDR2 SFDVKD, per germline. This CDR3 has 17 amino acids. The DNA of the CDR3 is TGTGCCACCAGTGATGTGTACACTACACCGAACACCGGGGAGCTGTTTTTT. Protein product: CATSDVYTTPNTGELFF.

A note on this clone: One junction end does not reproduce the germline sequence, and a read error may be involved. The rearrangement uses TRBV6-1 and TRBJ2-2, with a weak D call TRBD1 (6 bases). This CDR3 is built from 15 residues. Germline loops: CDR1 MNHNS, CDR2 SASEGT. Here the CDR3 reads CASSEDRKNTGELFF. For the CDR3, the DNA is TGTGCCAGCAGCGAAGACAGGAAAAACACCGGGGAGCTGTTTTTT.

This chain joins TRBV3-1 (or the pseudogene TRBV3-2) and TRBJ1-2, with D unclear. In germline, CDR1 is LGHDT, CDR2 YNNKEL (reference sequence). Trimming stripped 5 bases from V and 4 bases from J, with 11 bases between. The CDR3 spans 13 residues. In nucleotides, the CDR3 is TGTGCCAGCAGCAACACAGCTTCCTATGGCTACACCTTC. This sequence encodes CASSNTASYGYTF.

The chain links TRBV3-1 (or the pseudogene TRBV3-2) to TRBJ1-5; D gene ambiguous. The V end was cut by 4 bases, the J end by 3 bases, with 10 bases between. In germline, CDR1 is LGHDT, CDR2 YNNKEL (reference sequence). This CDR3 is built from 14 residues. The CDR3 sequence is CASSPQVNNQPQHF. Here the CDR3 DNA reads TGTGCCAGCAGCCCCCAGGTCAACAATCAGCCCCAGCATTTT.

The CDR3 sequence: CASSLLAGGTYNEQFF. CDR3 DNA: TGCGCCAGCAGCTTGCTAGCGGGGGGTACCTACAATGAGCAGTTCTTC. V and J are TRBV5-1 and TRBJ2-1, with 11 positions matching TRBD2. The CDR3 has 16 amino acids. V trimming: 1 base; J trimming: 2 bases; junction bases outside the gene matches: 2. The germline V gene has CDR1 SGHRS and CDR2 YFSETQ.

The V gene is TRBV19, the J gene TRBJ1-5; D unresolved. V gave up 0 bases and J gave up 6 bases, with 6 bases separating them. CDR1 and CDR2 (germline): LNHDA, SQIVND (reference sequence). CDR3 size: 13 residues. The CDR3 region is CASSIEVSQPQHF. CDR3 in DNA: TGTGCCAGTAGTATAGAGGTGAGTCAGCCCCAGCATTTT.

This chain connects TRBV28 to TRBJ1-1; tentatively, D is TRBD1 (5 bases). The V gene lost 2 bases and the J gene lost 1 base, with 11 bases spanning the gap. Per the germline V gene, CDR1 is MDHEN and CDR2 is SYDVKM. This CDR3 contains 15 residues. The CDR3 DNA is TGTGCCAGCAGTTTACCAGGGTCTCGGAACACTGAAGCTTTCTTT. Translation gives CASSLPGSRNTEAFF.

The chain carries TRBV12-3 or TRBV12-4 and TRBJ1-1, with D hard to call. The CDR3 spans 13 residues. V was clipped by 3 bases and J by 4 bases, with 9 bases between them. The CDR3 region has the DNA TGTGCCAGCAGTTTCCGGCGGGTCACTGAAGCTTTCTTT. Protein sequence: CASSFRRVTEAFF.

The chain employs TRBV14 and TRBJ1-2; tentatively, D is TRBD1 (6 bases). With 0 bases removed from V and 7 bases from J, the gap between germline ends came to 18 bases. There are 16 residues in the CDR3. Germline assignment: CDR1 SGHDN and CDR2 FVKESK. The CDR3 DNA follows: TGTGCCAGCAGCCAAGAACATTTCGCAGGGGTGGGTGGCTACACCTTC. Translated: CASSQEHFAGVGGYTF. Full variable domain (missing parts from reference TRBV14 and TRBJ1-2): EAGVTQFPSHSVIEKGQTVTLRCDPISGHDNLYWYRRVMGKEIKFLLHFVKESKQDESGMPNNRFLAERTGGTYSTLKVQPAELEDSGVYFCASSQEHFAGVGGYTFGSGTRLTVV.

The rearrangement links TRBV2 to TRBJ1-5, with a weak D call TRBD1 (6 bases). From germline, CDR1 is SNHLY and CDR2 FYNNEI. The CDR3 has 16 residues. The V and J ends lost 2 bases and 0 bases respectively, with 11 bases between them. This CDR3 is CASSESWGHSNQPQHF. In DNA form, the CDR3 reads TGTGCCAGCAGTGAATCGTGGGGGCATAGCAATCAGCCCCAGCATTTT.

The gene calls are TRBV13 and TRBJ2-1; tentative D call: TRBD1 (8 bases). This CDR3 is 13 amino acids long. V was cut by 5 bases and J by 8 bases, with 13 bases left in between. Germline V gene lookup returns CDR1 PRHDT and CDR2 FYEKMQ (reference sequence). CDR3 in DNA: TGTGCCAGCAGCCTACAGGGGGGGGATGAGCAGTTCTTC. It yields the protein CASSLQGGDEQFF.

V is TRBV6-7 and J is TRBJ1-6, with a possible D match to TRBD1 (5 bases). TRBV6-7 counts as an open reading frame of uncertain function. V lost 4 bases to trimming and J lost 8 bases, with 15 bases between them. The CDR3 has 15 residues. This CDR3 reads CASSSQRGLYSPLHF. The CDR3 DNA follows: TGTGCCAGCAGTTCCCAGAGGGGACTTTATTCACCCCTCCACTTT.

The J gene is TRBJ2-1, the V gene TRBV11-1, with 7 bases lining up with TRBD2. CDR3 length: 14 amino acids. J gave up 5 bases and V 5 bases, and 6 bases lay outside the gene matches. Germline CDR1 SGHAT, CDR2 FQDESV (reference sequence). CDR3 in amino acids: CASSQGGRNNEQFF. The CDR3 nucleotides read TGTGCCAGCAGCCAGGGAGGGAGGAACAATGAGCAGTTCTTC.

This sequence joins TRBV7-9 and TRBJ1-3; the D is unclear. Germline V gene data show CDR1 as SEHNR and CDR2 as FQNEAQ (reference sequence). V lost 2 bases to trimming and J lost 0 bases, with 14 bases between them. The CDR3 contains 17 residues. The CDR3 spells CASSLMASRLSGNTIYF. The CDR3 nucleotides read TGTGCCAGCAGCTTAATGGCCTCTCGGCTCTCTGGAAACACCATATATTTT.

The chain uses TRBV18 and TRBJ1-1; D is uncertain. The germline V gene encodes CDR1 KGHSH and CDR2 LQKENI. Deletions cut 11 bases from V and 1 base from J, with 14 bases between. The CDR3 extends over 13 amino acids. The CDR3 nucleotides are TGTGCCGCGTCGGACGGTGGGAACACTGAAGCTTTCTTT. Amino acids: CAASDGGNTEAFF.